These 8 T cell receptor beta chains were all obtained from the same sample, sequenced in a study of OX40 agonist ivuxolimab in advanced cancers. TCRdb's table, derived via immunoSEQ multiplex PCR, lists solely in-frame clones and lacks some. The table shows tens of thousands of clones, with about 84% occurring only once. The source material was CD4+ or CD8+ T cells sorted from blood, sampled in a trial of the OX40 agonist ivuxolimab. Receptors originate from an adult with an advanced solid tumor such as melanoma, head and neck, liver or kidney cancer.

This rearrangement joins TRBV7-9 to TRBJ1-1; TRBD1 matches at 9 bases. This CDR3 has 13 amino acids. Trimming at V came to 5 bases and at J to 6 bases, leaving 4 bases not matched to a gene. Germline V gene lookup returns CDR1 SEHNR and CDR2 FQNEAQ (reference sequence). The CDR3 nucleotides are TGTGCCAGCAGCCAACAGGGGGCAGCTGAAGCTTTCTTT. It specifies CASSQQGAAEAFF.

The J gene is TRBJ1-5, the V gene TRBV19; tentative D call: TRBD1 (6 bases). The V gene lost 6 bases and the J gene lost 3 bases, with 18 bases spanning the gap. The germline gives CDR1 LNHDA, CDR2 SQIVND (reference sequence). CDR3 length: 16 residues. CDR3 residues: CASREGQGSNNQPQHF. The CDR3 coding sequence is TGTGCCAGTAGGGAAGGGCAGGGGTCAAACAATCAGCCCCAGCATTTT.

V is TRBV18 and J is TRBJ1-2, with TRBD1 matching over 7 bases. The CDR3 is 16 amino acids. Germline CDR1 and CDR2: KGHSH and LQKENI. The J segment lost 0 bases and the V segment lost 1 base, leaving 5 bases of the junction unmatched. CDR3 region: CASSPRDRQSNYGYTF. Here the CDR3 DNA reads TGTGCCAGCTCACCACGGGACAGACAATCTAACTATGGCTACACCTTC.

V and J are TRBV7-9 and TRBJ1-5, with D tentatively TRBD1 (6 bases). V dropped 8 bases and J dropped 3 bases, with 14 bases sitting between them. The CDR3 runs 14 residues. The germline CDR1 and CDR2 sequences are SEHNR and FQNEAQ (reference sequence). The CDR3, as DNA: TGTGCCAGCCAGAGAGGGGACATCAATCAGCCCCAGCATTTT. Translation: CASQRGDINQPQHF.

The chain joins TRBV7-6 to TRBJ2-1, with 7 bases fitting TRBD1. With 0 bases clipped from V and 5 bases from J, the junction kept 7 bases outside the gene matches. This CDR3 region has 16 residues. CDR1 and CDR2 (germline): SGHVS, FNYEAQ. The CDR3 DNA follows: TGTGCCAGCAGCTTAGCCCCGACAGGGAGCGACAATGAGCAGTTCTTC. Translation: CASSLAPTGSDNEQFF.

This sequence joins TRBV7-9 and TRBJ1-5; the D gene is possibly TRBD1 (6 bases). The V gene's germline CDR1 is SEHNR and CDR2 FQNEAQ (reference sequence). The CDR3 contains 14 residues. V lost 8 bases, J lost 5 bases, and 16 bases lay in between. CDR3 DNA sequence: TGTGCCAGCCAGAGAGGGGACATCGATCAGCCCCAGCATTTT. Protein sequence: CASQRGDIDQPQHF.

The rearrangement uses TRBV7-8 and TRBJ2-1; 12 nucleotides agree with TRBD2. This CDR3 spans 17 amino acids. Germline V gene lookup returns CDR1 SGHVS and CDR2 FQNEAQ. Trimming cost V 4 bases and J 9 bases; bases outside gene matches: 13. Here the CDR3 reads CASSSIFTSGGRGEQFF. CDR3 sequence (DNA): TGTGCCAGCAGCTCGATCTTTACTAGCGGGGGGCGTGGTGAGCAGTTCTTC.

The chain has TRBV30 and TRBJ1-1; D remains unclear. V lost 3 bases to trimming and J lost 2 bases, with 10 bases between them. The CDR3 runs 13 residues. Germline CDR1 is GTSNPN and CDR2 is SVGIG (reference sequence). The CDR3 nucleotides read TGTGCCTGGAGCCGGGTTTCCAACACTGAAGCTTTCTTT. This encodes CAWSRVSNTEAFF. The full variable domain, completed using reference TRBV30 and TRBJ1-1, is SQTIHQWPATLVQPVGSPLSLECTVEGTSNPNLYWYRQAAGRGLQLLFYSVGIGQISSEVPQNLSASRPQDRQFILSSKKLLLSDSGFYLCAWSRVSNTEAFFGQGTRLTVV.